Listed below are T cell receptor beta chains from one sample, sequenced in a study of CD8+CD57+ T cells in acquired aplastic anemia. MiXCR was run by TCRdb on the reads, yielding one entry per CDR3 protein. The table records over 100,000 distinct CDR3 sequences, roughly 40% of them present only once. Sequenced: sorted CD4+, CD8+, or CD8+CD57+ T cells (not recorded which) from PBMCs. These receptors were collected from a human donor in good health, serving as a control. Both conserved end residues are part of each CDR3. Fields, in order: V gene, J gene, clone size, D gene, CDR3 DNA, CDR3 protein. D genes are given only for firm matches. Clone size is given for some rows only: seen once, a few or many times, or a class if the clone is expanded.

V gene: TRBV15
J gene: TRBJ1-3
clone size: many
D gene: NA
CDR3 DNA: TGTGCCACCAGCAGAGCAGGGGCTGGAAACACCATATATTTT
CDR3 protein: CATSRAGAGNTIYF

V gene: TRBV30
J gene: TRBJ2-3
clone size: few
D gene: NA
CDR3 DNA: TGTGCCTGGAGTCCGCCAAGAGATACGCAGTATTTT
CDR3 protein: CAWSPPRDTQYF

V gene: TRBV24-1
J gene: TRBJ2-7
clone size: many
D gene: NA
CDR3 DNA: TGTGCCACCAGTGGGCTCCTGGGGGAGCAGTACTTC
CDR3 protein: CATSGLLGEQYF

V gene: TRBV6-2/TRBV6-3
J gene: TRBJ1-1
clone size: NA
D gene: NA
CDR3 DNA: TGTGCCAGCAGTTACTCGATTCAGGCAGGGGAGTCGTGGACTGAAGCTTTCTTT
CDR3 protein: CASSYSIQAGESWTEAFF

V gene: TRBV12-3/TRBV12-4
J gene: TRBJ1-2
clone size: many
D gene: NA
CDR3 DNA: TGTGCCAGCAGCACAGGCTGGGGCTATGGCTACACCTTC
CDR3 protein: CASSTGWGYGYTF

V gene: TRBV6-2/TRBV6-3
J gene: TRBJ2-6
clone size: few
D gene: NA
CDR3 DNA: TGTGCCAGCAGTTACTTTGCTGGGGCCAACGTCCTGACTTTC
CDR3 protein: CASSYFAGANVLTF

V gene: TRBV7-2
J gene: TRBJ1-3
clone size: NA
D gene: NA
CDR3 DNA: TGTGCCAGCAGCGATAGGACGGCTGGAAACACCGTATATTTT
CDR3 protein: CASSDRTAGNTVYF

V gene: TRBV6-1
J gene: TRBJ2-7
clone size: NA
D gene: NA
CDR3 DNA: TGTGCCATCAGTGCCCAGGACAGCGCCCAAGTTGCGTACTTC
CDR3 protein: CAISAQDSAQVAYF

V gene: TRBV25-1
J gene: TRBJ1-2
clone size: NA
D gene: TRBD1
CDR3 DNA: TGTGCCAGCAGTAGAACCGGGACAGGAGCCAACTATGGCTACACCTTC
CDR3 protein: CASSRTGTGANYGYTF

V gene: TRBV5-6
J gene: TRBJ1-1
clone size: few
D gene: NA
CDR3 DNA: TGTGCCAGCAGCTTGGCCGGGACAACTGAAGCTTTCTTT
CDR3 protein: CASSLAGTTEAFF

V gene: TRBV25-1
J gene: TRBJ1-5
clone size: few
D gene: TRBD1
CDR3 DNA: TGTGCCAGCAGTGAGGACAGGGATCCCAATCAGCCCCAGCATTTT
CDR3 protein: CASSEDRDPNQPQHF

V gene: TRBV2
J gene: TRBJ2-7
clone size: NA
D gene: TRBD2
CDR3 DNA: TGTGCCAGCAGTGAGCGGCTAGCGGGGGGACTAGCATCCTACGAGCAGTACTTC
CDR3 protein: CASSERLAGGLASYEQYF

V gene: TRBV12-3/TRBV12-4
J gene: TRBJ2-1
clone size: many
D gene: NA
CDR3 DNA: TGTGCCAGCAGCCTATTTAGATATGAGCAGTTCTTC
CDR3 protein: CASSLFRYEQFF

V gene: TRBV2
J gene: TRBJ1-4
clone size: NA
D gene: TRBD1
CDR3 DNA: TGTGCCAGCAGGCAGGGACAGGGGAGAAAACTGTTTTTT
CDR3 protein: CASRQGQGRKLFF

V gene: TRBV2
J gene: TRBJ2-7
clone size: NA
D gene: TRBD2
CDR3 DNA: TGTGCCAGCAGTGAAGAGGCGGGGGTCTACGAGCAGTACTTC
CDR3 protein: CASSEEAGVYEQYF